This T cell receptor (beta chain) came from a study of cytomegalovirus exposure and HLA in healthy donors (dated by TCRdb to about 2017). Concerning the study at large: An earlier analysis of several hundred of the donors reported about 250 Gb of sequence data and about 100 million unique TCR beta sequences from about 200 million T cells. Among the 398 genotyped donors, around 81% belonged to the genetic ancestry cluster associated with self-reported Caucasian donors. Typing coverage varied by locus: roughly 629-640 donors for A, B, C, DRB1 and DQB1; roughly 520 for DQA1; around 570 for DPA1; fewer than 480 for DPB1. The study aimed to test whether cataloging public T cell receptors could reveal signatures of past pathogen exposure. Donor age, sex, ethnicity and CMV serostatus were compiled alongside the repertoire data. Both class I and class II loci were covered by HLA typing, at four-digit resolution. To study patterns of TCR occurrence, a later analysis re-analyzed previously published TCR beta repertoires from just over 650 donors and added high-resolution HLA genotyping. All discovery cohort repertoires had been generated using a single sequencing platform. An earlier analysis of 500 to 650 of the donors applied high-throughput TCR beta sequencing to assess whether each TCR beta V gene segment acted as functional or pseudogenic. Rather than using new phenotypic data, the later analysis identified candidate immune exposures from TCR beta sequences and from how often those sequences occurred across donors. Roughly 300 gigabases of sequencing data and tens of millions of unique TCR sequences were included in an early release covering about 700 HLA-typed donors. The study profiled the T cell repertoires of hundreds of subjects by immunosequencing and related them to cytomegalovirus serostatus. Besides the first cohort of approximately 670 subjects, a separate validation cohort made up of around 120 different subjects was used. Genome-wide SNP genotypes for about three fifths of the roughly 700 donors were used in a later genetic analysis, which treated that subset as a discovery cohort. A handful of DR-DQ haplotypes were handled as single units for association and clustering because linkage in the cohort was strong. To predict cytomegalovirus infection status, the study combined high-throughput TCR immunosequencing, statistical association of individual TCRs with disease status, and machine learning. Across around 400 genotyped donors of the cohort, an average of approximately 240,000 unique TCR beta nucleotide sequences per donor were sequenced, and 15% to 20% of those sequences were non-productive.

Library generation was performed with the immunoSEQ multiplex PCR assay. For the multiplex PCR, a mixture combining 60 forward primers for TCR Vbeta segments and 13 reverse primers for TCR Jbeta segments was used. The CDR3 region of rearranged TCR beta genes was amplified from genomic DNA with a multiplex PCR assay. The Illumina HiSeq System was used to sequence the amplified TCR beta libraries as 87-base-pair reads. Turning to the authors' computational methods: A later analysis counted 75 million to 100 million unique TCR beta chains across the 670 or so repertoires, and roughly 9.9 million of these chains were shared by at least two donors. Raw reads were error-corrected and collapsed into unique sequences with a nearest-neighbor algorithm that merged closely related sequences to remove PCR and sequencing errors. Alignment of CDR3 sequences to IMGT reference sequences was used to assign V, D and J gene segments. For a sequence to be retained, a match of at least six nucleotides to both a V gene segment and a J gene segment was required. A rearrangement counted as productive if the CDR3 had no stop codons and remained in frame with V and J, and every other rearrangement counted as non-productive. CDR3 was defined by IMGT convention, running from the second conserved V-encoded cysteine to the conserved J-encoded phenylalanine. The earlier analysis of about 610 of the donors excluded any sequence lacking an unambiguous match to a single V gene segment. In an earlier analysis of approximately 550 of the donors, V segments were called functional above 56.7% productive rearrangements and were called segregating when the between-donor standard deviation exceeded 5%. A statistical classification framework was built to diagnose cytomegalovirus status from the catalog of TCR beta chain sequences. In a later analysis, TCR nucleotide sequences were compared against IMGT/GENE-DB human TR gene sequences so that V and J genes could be assigned. The TCRdist pipeline was used in a later analysis to assign CDR3 sequences and most-parsimonious VDJ recombination scenarios. In a later analysis, every TCR beta chain was defined by the combination of its CDR3 amino acid sequence and its V-gene family, and reads without a unique V-gene family were dropped. A later analysis removed roughly 590 highly shared, low-generation-probability nucleotide sequences to deal with suspected cross-contamination and a sequencing artifact. A later analysis calculated a clonal expansion index for each public chain from normalized within-repertoire ranks of inferred template counts. A later analysis computed generation probabilities with a VDJ recombination model fitted to out-of-frame rearrangements, and checked the results against IGoR. In a later analysis, TCR-TCR, TCR-HLA and TCR-CMV co-occurrence was scored with hypergeometric tests, and a repertoire-size bias correction was applied to TCR pairs. In a later analysis, false discovery rates were estimated by permuting HLA or CMV assignments 20 times. In a later analysis, co-occurring TCRs were grouped with DBSCAN, and TCRdist sequence similarity was added when clustering was performed within HLA-allele-positive subsets. Co-occurrence clustering excluded repertoires with fewer than 30,000 or more than 120,000 public chains, plus five with anomalous nucleotide sharing. TCRdb's version of the immuneACCESS table is confined to in-frame rearrangements and falls short of the full clone set. An unresolved V gene accounts for under half of the shortfall where checked; the remainder is of unknown origin. The V and J calls and clone size are taken from that table; D and trimming were inferred from the DNA. This sample gives 150,000 to 200,000 clones in total; 65% to 85% of them show up just once. About 1.8% of the sample comes from the top ten.

Reading from cysteine to phenylalanine, the CDR3 counts 14 amino acids. Only CDR3 DNA remains: 42 bases, in frame from the first base. V loses 3 bases of germline sequence and J loses 2 bases, and the interval between the two ends is 11 bases. From the germline V gene, CDR1 is SGHTA and CDR2 is FQGNSA. Worth noting for this clone: It has no known antigen specificity. No per-base quality is available; no much larger clone lies one base away.

In total, roughly 670 healthy bone marrow donors made up the cohort. All cohort members were sampled while nominally healthy, although unrecorded immune exposures were likely present. The donor tested CMV seronegative and was one of the 352 seronegative cohort members. Every donor gave a peripheral blood sample, and the peripheral blood mononuclear cells from that sample were used for TCR beta sequencing. Genomic DNA was extracted from the blood cell samples with the Qiagen DNeasy Blood Extraction Kit. The research as a whole found: Only TCR beta chains were sequenced in this cohort, and the absence of alpha or paired-chain data limited detectable features. An earlier analysis of 587 of the donors showed that most TCR beta V segments appeared in productive rearrangements either about 90% or about 30% of the time, which broadly matched IMGT annotations. A later analysis found that TCR association rates varied across HLA loci, with DRB1 alleles showing the most associated TCRs and HLA-C alleles the fewest. At a false discovery rate of 0.05, a later analysis linked 16,951 TCR beta sequences to specific HLA alleles. V-gene and J-gene trimming of TCR beta chains was associated with a missense DCLRE1C variant in a later genetic analysis, and the association was replicated in an independent cohort. Sequencing depth was assumed to be roughly uniform across donors in the presence/absence analyses, though that assumption may not hold. Linkage disequilibrium might explain the correlated functional status among segregating V segments, but an unknown experimental factor could not be excluded. A later analysis found that most CMV-associated TCR beta chains appeared HLA-restricted, with HLA associations seemingly driven largely by CMV exposure. It was suggested by the authors that the approach could potentially be generalized to other disease states and immunological phenotypes. In a later analysis, HLA-associated TCR beta chains showed more clonal expansion and lower generation probabilities than non-associated chains that were equally common. Assigning TCR associations to individual alleles was difficult when HLA alleles, especially DR and DQ, strongly co-occurred. Immune exposure information for the cohort was limited to CMV serostatus. A cluster of highly shared sequence variants was judged likely to be a technical artifact of the sequencing pipeline. Most TCR sequences were observed very rarely across donors, whereas some public TCRs were present in many individuals. The study gave a list of over 150 TCR beta chains associated with cytomegalovirus. A later analysis reported that several top co-occurrence clusters appeared linked to parvovirus B19, influenza, CMV and Epstein-Barr virus. Because the 87-base-pair reads could not distinguish some IMGT-functional V segments, including TRBV6-2 and TRBV6-3, those segments were excluded. Three of the identified cytomegalovirus-associated TCR beta chains were confirmed in vitro to be specific for cytomegalovirus antigens. Because counts were too low, roughly 17 rarely observed V segments, including chromosome 9 orphons, were left out of the earlier analysis of 500 to 750 of the donors. Because HLA typing was unavailable for some donors at each locus, only the typed subset was used in association tests. A further reported finding was that TCR beta sequences accurately predicted the HLA-A and HLA-B alleles for most subjects in the first cohort. A later genetic analysis reported fewer N-insertions in productive TCRs among donors in an Asian-associated ancestry cluster than the approximately 700-donor mean. In both the original and validation cohorts, the classifier was reported to diagnose cytomegalovirus status with high specificity and sensitivity.

The clonotype comes from a man younger than 35 in good health and CMV-seronegative. The chain was built from TRBV7-2 and TRBJ2-7; the D gene is unclear. The sample consisted of PBMCs. The nucleotide sequence is TGTGCCAGCAGCTTTGTTACAGAAACCTACGAGCAGTACTTC. It codes for CASSFVTETYEQYF.